These 20 T cell receptor beta chains came from one sample sequenced in a study of blood T cells in healthy people across ages. The second PCR ran roughly 7 to 11 cycles with a sample-barcoded 5' primer and J-beta primers. TCRdb analysed the 5' RACE reads with MiXCR anew, one entry per CDR3 protein. The sample consists of approximately 1,700,000 distinct CDR3 sequences, approximately 39% of them appearing once. Specimen: blood. All receptors come from a human donor in good health.

Notes on this clonotype: At one end the junction does not follow the germline gene, possibly because of a read error. The chain combines TRBV5-1 with TRBJ2-1; tentatively, D is TRBD1 (6 bases). The CDR3 loop spans 16 amino acids. The germline V gene has CDR1 SGHRS and CDR2 YFSETQ. CDR3 DNA sequence: TGCGCCAGCAGCACCTGGGACACAAATAGGGACAATGGGCAGTTCTTC. Translating gives CASSTWDTNRDNGQFF.

There are a few counts of this clonotype. This chain links TRBV29-1 with TRBJ1-2, with D uncertain. The germline V gene has CDR1 SQVTM and CDR2 ANQGSEA. Trimming removed 6 bases from V and 3 bases from J, with 23 bases in between. The CDR3 consists of 16 residues. The CDR3 loop reads CSVGWIAPSGHYGYTF. Here the CDR3 DNA reads TGCAGCGTGGGGTGGATTGCCCCGAGCGGCCACTATGGCTACACCTTC. Full variable domain (missing parts from reference TRBV29-1 and TRBJ1-2): SAVISQKPSRDICQRGTSLTIQCQVDSQVTMMFWYRQQPGQSLTLIATANQGSEATYESGFVIDKFPISRPNLTFSTLTVSNMSPEDSSIYLCSVGWIAPSGHYGYTFGSGTRLTVV.

This clonotype came up once. The chain carries TRBV7-2 and TRBJ2-1; D is ambiguous. The V end lost 0 bases, the J end lost 10 bases, and 7 bases lay between the germline ends. Germline V gives CDR1 SGHTA, CDR2 FQGNSA. This CDR3 comprises 12 residues. CDR3 DNA: TGTGCCAGCAGCTTAGCGCAAGGAGAGCAGTTCTTC. Residues: CASSLAQGEQFF.

Of note for this clonotype: It may be a read error: a sequence one base away is much more abundant. The CDR3 coding sequence is TGCAGCGCACCCAGGGGGCGGGGCTGGACAGATACGCAGTATTTT. Translation gives CSAPRGRGWTDTQYF. The J gene is TRBJ2-3, the V gene TRBV29-1, with 8 nucleotides matching TRBD1. This CDR3 spans 15 amino acids. The germline gives CDR1 SQVTM, CDR2 ANQGSEA. Losses at the gene ends were 7 bases for V and 3 bases for J; bases not matched to a gene: 12.

This clonotype was found a few times. This rearrangement joins TRBV7-2 to TRBJ2-1; a possible D gene is TRBD1 (6 bases). There are 17 residues in the CDR3. The germline V and J ends were trimmed by 2 bases and 4 bases, with 18 bases remaining between them. Germline CDR1 and CDR2: SGHTA and FQGNSA. CDR3 region: CASSLRVWEGGYNEQFF. The CDR3 DNA reads as TGTGCCAGCAGCTTAAGGGTCTGGGAAGGGGGTTACAATGAGCAGTTCTTC.

This chain uses TRBV7-3 with TRBJ2-1; weak D call: TRBD2 (7 bases). The CDR3 contains 16 residues. The germline V and J ends were trimmed by 5 bases and 8 bases, with 22 bases remaining between them. CDR1 is SGHTA, CDR2 FQGTGA, per germline. The CDR3 DNA reads as TGTGCCAGCAGCCGTCAAAGGGGGGGCGGGTTGGATGAGCAGTTCTTC. Its translation: CASSRQRGGGLDEQFF.

The CDR3 loop reads CASSLAMAEYSYEQYF. The CDR3 coding sequence is TGCGCCAGCAGCTTGGCCATGGCGGAATACTCCTACGAGCAGTACTTC. This chain joins TRBV5-1 and TRBJ2-7; no reliable D call. In germline, CDR1 is SGHRS, CDR2 YFSETQ. With 0 bases removed from V and 0 bases from J, the gap between germline ends came to 13 bases. This CDR3 is 16 amino acids long. Using reference TRBV5-1 and TRBJ2-7 for the parts outside the CDR3, the full variable domain is KAGVTQTPRYLIKTRGQQVTLSCSPISGHRSVSWYQQTPGQGLQFLFEYFSETQRNKGNFPGRFSGRQFSNSRSEMNVSTLELGDSALYLCASSLAMAEYSYEQYFGPGTRLTVT.

This clonotype was found a few times. This sequence joins TRBV4-2 and TRBJ1-2, with 7 bases matching TRBD1. Germline CDR1 LGHNA, CDR2 YNFKEQ. The CDR3 sequence is 15 residues long. With 3 bases clipped from V and 3 bases from J, the junction kept 7 bases outside the gene matches. The CDR3 DNA follows: TGTGCCAGCAGCCACCCGGGACAGAATTACTATGGCTACACCTTC. Protein: CASSHPGQNYYGYTF.

V gene TRBV7-8 combines with J gene TRBJ2-3; 7 positions match TRBD2. This CDR3 contains 15 residues. With 5 bases clipped from V and 6 bases from J, the junction kept 11 bases outside the gene matches. Germline V gene data show CDR1 as SGHVS and CDR2 as FQNEAQ. CDR3 nucleotides: TGTGCCAGCAGCCCTATCATGGGGGGGATGGATACGCAGTATTTT. Amino acids: CASSPIMGGMDTQYF.

With regard to this clonotype: One base away lies a much larger clone, so this may be a sequencing read error. This sequence joins TRBV4-2 and TRBJ2-4, with D possibly TRBD2 on 5 matching bases. Germline V gives CDR1 LGHNA, CDR2 YNFKEQ. The CDR3 contains 16 residues. The CDR3 is CASSHSSRGLENIRYF. For the CDR3, the DNA is TGTGCCAGCAGCCATTCTTCGAGAGGACTTGAAAACATTCGGTACTTC.

The chain joins TRBV7-9 to TRBJ1-2; D is ambiguous. The CDR3 sequence is 14 residues long. CDR1 is SEHNR, CDR2 FQNEAQ, per germline (reference sequence). Trimming left V 2 bases short and J 4 bases short, with 11 bases between. CDR3 coding DNA: TGTGCCAGCAGCTTATACTTACCCATCTATGGCTACACCTTC. It encodes CASSLYLPIYGYTF.

This CDR3 is CASSTSATETQYF. For the CDR3, the DNA is TGTGCCAGCAGCACTTCGGCGACAGAGACCCAGTACTTC. The rearrangement joins TRBV12-3 or TRBV12-4 to TRBJ2-5; D unresolved. The CDR3 runs 13 residues. V lost 6 bases and J 4 bases, leaving 12 bases between the germline ends.

In this sample, this clonotype turned up a few times. This chain joins TRBV6-5 and TRBJ1-2, with D possibly matching TRBD1 (5 bases). The germline gives CDR1 MNHEY, CDR2 SVGAGI. CDR3 length equals 15 residues. The V and J ends lost 5 bases and 3 bases respectively, with 16 bases between them. CDR3 region: CASSGNKGLDYGYTF. The CDR3 nucleotides read TGTGCCAGCAGTGGGAATAAGGGGCTAGACTATGGCTACACCTTC.

In its sample, this clonotype was seen a few times. This chain uses TRBV3-1 with TRBJ2-7; 9 nucleotides align to TRBD1. CDR1 and CDR2 (germline): LGHDT, YNNKEL (reference sequence). The CDR3 runs 13 residues. V gave up 3 bases and J gave up 6 bases; unmatched junction bases: 3. CDR3 in DNA: TGTGCCAGCAGCCACCTGACAGGGGGCGAGCAGTACTTC. Protein sequence: CASSHLTGGEQYF.

This clonotype was detected only a few times. The chain uses TRBV11-1 and TRBJ2-5; possible D gene TRBD2, 6 bases. The germline gives CDR1 SGHAT, CDR2 FQDESV (reference sequence). There are 14 residues in the CDR3. Trimming stripped 10 bases from V and 6 bases from J, with 21 bases between. CDR3 sequence (DNA): TGTGCCACGGGAGTCGGGACCCTCGGGCAGACCCAGTACTTC. Translating it yields CATGVGTLGQTQYF.

Ten or more counts support this clonotype. The J gene is TRBJ1-1, the V gene TRBV4-3; D is unresolved. The CDR3 runs 13 residues. V was shortened by 0 bases and J by 6 bases, with 8 bases between the two germline ends. Germline CDR1 LGHNA, CDR2 YSLEER. The chain's CDR3 is CASSQEFGAEAFF. In DNA form, the CDR3 reads TGCGCCAGCAGCCAAGAATTCGGGGCTGAAGCTTTCTTT.

In its sample, this clonotype was seen a few times. The rearrangement uses TRBV7-6 and TRBJ2-1, with a possible D match to TRBD1 (6 bases). Trimming took 5 bases from V and 2 from J, leaving 19 bases between them. The CDR3 sequence is 17 residues long. Germline-derived CDR1 and CDR2 are SGHVS and FNYEAQ. This chain's CDR3 is CASSISGHPTPYNEQFF. The CDR3, as DNA: TGTGCCAGCAGCATCTCGGGACACCCGACCCCCTACAATGAGCAGTTCTTC.

The V gene is TRBV7-8, the J gene TRBJ2-7; 8 bases are a match to TRBD2. J gave up 3 bases and V 1 base, and 5 bases lay outside the gene matches. Germline CDR1 and CDR2: SGHVS and FQNEAQ. The CDR3 consists of 15 residues. The CDR3 region has the DNA TGTGCCAGCAGCTTAGGAGTTAGCGGGGTCTACGAGCAGTACTTC. Translation gives CASSLGVSGVYEQYF.

The CDR3 DNA follows: TGTGCCAGCGGCCTCGGGGACTTTGCCAATGAAAAACTGTTTTTT. It is translated as CASGLGDFANEKLFF. V usage is TRBV7-9 and J usage is TRBJ1-4; tentative D call: TRBD1 (5 bases). Germline-derived CDR1 and CDR2 are SEHNR and FQNEAQ (reference sequence). The CDR3 is 15 amino acids. The V and J ends lost 8 bases and 5 bases respectively, with 18 bases between them.

This sequence joins TRBV20-1 and TRBJ2-1; 8 nucleotides align to TRBD1. V gave up 6 bases and J gave up 7 bases; unmatched junction bases: 14. The CDR3 has 15 residues. In germline, CDR1 is DFQATT, CDR2 SNEGSKA (reference sequence). CDR3: CSALPHRGSFNEQFF. The CDR3 DNA sequence: TGCAGTGCCCTCCCACACAGGGGGTCTTTTAATGAGCAGTTCTTC.